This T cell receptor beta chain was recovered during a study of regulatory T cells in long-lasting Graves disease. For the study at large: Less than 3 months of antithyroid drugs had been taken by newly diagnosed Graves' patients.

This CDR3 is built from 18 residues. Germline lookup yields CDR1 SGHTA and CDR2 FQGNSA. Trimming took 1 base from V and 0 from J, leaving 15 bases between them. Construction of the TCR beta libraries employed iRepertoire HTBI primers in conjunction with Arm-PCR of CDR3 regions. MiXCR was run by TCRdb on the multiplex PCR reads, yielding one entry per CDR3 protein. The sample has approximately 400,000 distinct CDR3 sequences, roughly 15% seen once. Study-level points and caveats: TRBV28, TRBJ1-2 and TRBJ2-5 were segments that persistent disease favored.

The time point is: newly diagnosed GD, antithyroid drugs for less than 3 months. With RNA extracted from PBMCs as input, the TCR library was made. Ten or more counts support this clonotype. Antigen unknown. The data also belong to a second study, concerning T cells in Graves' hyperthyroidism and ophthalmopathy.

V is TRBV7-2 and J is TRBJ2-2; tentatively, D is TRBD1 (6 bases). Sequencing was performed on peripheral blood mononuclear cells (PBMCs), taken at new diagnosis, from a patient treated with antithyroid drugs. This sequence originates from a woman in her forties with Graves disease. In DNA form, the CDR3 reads TGTGCCAGCAGCTTAGAGGTGCAGGGGCGAACGAACACCGGGGAGCTGTTTTTT. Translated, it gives CASSLEVQGRTNTGELFF.